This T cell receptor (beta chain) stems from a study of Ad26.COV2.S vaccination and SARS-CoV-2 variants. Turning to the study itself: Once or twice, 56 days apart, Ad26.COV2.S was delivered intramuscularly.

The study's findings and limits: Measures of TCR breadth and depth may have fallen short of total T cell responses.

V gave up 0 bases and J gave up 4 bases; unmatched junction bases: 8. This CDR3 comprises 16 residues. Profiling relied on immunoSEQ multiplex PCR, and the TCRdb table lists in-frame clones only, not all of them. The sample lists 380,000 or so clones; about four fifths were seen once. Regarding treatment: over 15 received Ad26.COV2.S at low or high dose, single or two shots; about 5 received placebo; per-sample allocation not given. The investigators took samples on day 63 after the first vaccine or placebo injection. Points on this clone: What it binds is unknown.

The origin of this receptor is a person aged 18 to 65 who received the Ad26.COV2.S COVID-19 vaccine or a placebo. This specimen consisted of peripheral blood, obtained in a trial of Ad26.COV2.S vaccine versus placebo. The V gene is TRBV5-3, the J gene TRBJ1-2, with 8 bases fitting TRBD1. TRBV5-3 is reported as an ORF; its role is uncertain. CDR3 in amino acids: CARSLASGGAGYGYTF. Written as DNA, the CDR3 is TGTGCCAGAAGCTTGGCCTCAGGGGGCGCGGGCTATGGCTACACCTTC.